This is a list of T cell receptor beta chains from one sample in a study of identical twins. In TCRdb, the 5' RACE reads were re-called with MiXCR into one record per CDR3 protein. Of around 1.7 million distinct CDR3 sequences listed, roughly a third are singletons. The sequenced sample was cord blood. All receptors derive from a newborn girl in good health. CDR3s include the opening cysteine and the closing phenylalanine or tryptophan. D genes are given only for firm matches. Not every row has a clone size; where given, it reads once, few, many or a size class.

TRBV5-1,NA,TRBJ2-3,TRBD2,TGCGCCAGCAGCTCTAGCGGGACCGGCACAGATACGCAGTATTTT,CASSSSGTGTDTQYF
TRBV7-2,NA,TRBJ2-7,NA,TGTGCCAGCAGCATCGAGCGGAGCTCCTACGAGCAGTACTTC,CASSIERSSYEQYF
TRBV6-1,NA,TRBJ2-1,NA,TGTGCCAGCAATGGGGGGGGGCTGGAGCTAGAGGTGTTCTTC,CASNGGGLELEVFF
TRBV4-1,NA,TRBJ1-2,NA,TGCGCCAGCAGCCAGCGGATGCGGGGCTACACCTTC,CASSQRMRGYTF
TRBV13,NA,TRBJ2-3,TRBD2,TGTGCCAGCAGCGCCGCGGGGGGCGCCACAGATACGCAGTATTTT,CASSAAGGATDTQYF
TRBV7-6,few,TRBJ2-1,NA,TGTGCCAGCAGCTTGAGCGCGCATGAGCAGTTCTTC,CASSLSAHEQFF
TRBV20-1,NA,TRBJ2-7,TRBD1,TGCAGTGCTAGAGGCCAACAGGGGGATAGCCCCTACGAGCAGTACTTC,CSARGQQGDSPYEQYF
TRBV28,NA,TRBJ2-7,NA,TGTGCCAGCAGTCCGACCTGGAACCCTCCCTTCTACGAGCAGTACTTC,CASSPTWNPPFYEQYF
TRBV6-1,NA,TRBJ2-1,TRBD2,TGTGCCAGCAGTGCTAAATCCGGGACTAGCGGGAGCAATGAGCAGTTCTTC,CASSAKSGTSGSNEQFF
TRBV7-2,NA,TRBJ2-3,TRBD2,TGTGCCAGCAGCTCCCTGCGAGGGGCGGGAGTGTTGGATACGCAGTATTTT,CASSSLRGAGVLDTQYF
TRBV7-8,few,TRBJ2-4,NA,TGTGCCAGCAGCTTAGGGGGGGCGGGGAACAAAAACATTCAGTACTTC,CASSLGGAGNKNIQYF
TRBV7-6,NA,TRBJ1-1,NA,TGTGCCAGCAGCCTACTACCACTAATGGAAGAAGCTTTCTTT,CASSLLPLMEEAFF
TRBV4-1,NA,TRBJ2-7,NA,TGCGCCAGCAGCGTAGGTTTTGTGTACAATGAGCAGTACTTC,CASSVGFVYNEQYF
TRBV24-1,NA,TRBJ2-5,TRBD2,TGTGCCACCAGTGACGAGTCAAGGACTAGCCTAGAGACCCAGTACTTC,CATSDESRTSLETQYF
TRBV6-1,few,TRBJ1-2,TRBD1,TGTGCCAGCGGAGACCACCCGGTTCGGGACAGCTATGGCTACACCTTC,CASGDHPVRDSYGYTF
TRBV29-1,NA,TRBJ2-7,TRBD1,TGCAGCGCCAATACCGGGACAGGGCGCTACGAGCAGTACTTC,CSANTGTGRYEQYF
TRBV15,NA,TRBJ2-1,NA,TGTGCCACCAGCAGAGATCGGGGGCCTCTCAATGAGCAGTTCTTC,CATSRDRGPLNEQFF
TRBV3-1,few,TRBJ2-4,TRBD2,TGTGCCAGCAGCCAAGATCGCGGGGGGATTCAGTACTTC,CASSQDRGGIQYF
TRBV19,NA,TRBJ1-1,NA,TGTGCCAGTAGTATGGGTGGTGCAGGGGAATGGGCTGAAGCTTTCTTT,CASSMGGAGEWAEAFF
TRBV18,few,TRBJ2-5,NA,TGTGCCAGCTCACCCAAAAAGACAGGACAAGAGACCCAGTACTTC,CASSPKKTGQETQYF
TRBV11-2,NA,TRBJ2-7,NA,TGTGCCAGCAGCTCGACGAGGGAAGGATCGGAGGAGCAGTACTTC,CASSSTREGSEEQYF
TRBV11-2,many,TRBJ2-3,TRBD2,TGTGCCAGCAGCTTAAGAGCGGGGGGAGGGGATACGCAGTATTTT,CASSLRAGGGDTQYF